The 28 T cell receptor beta chains listed next were all sequenced from one sample in a study of T cells after yellow fever vaccination. One entry per CDR3 protein, called by TCRdb with MiXCR from the 5' RACE reads. This table holds roughly 300,000 distinct CDR3 sequences, 6.8% found once. The sequenced sample was PBMCs, obtained more than 40 days after the first yellow fever vaccination. These receptors were obtained from a young man who received the YFV17D yellow fever vaccine.

In this sample, this clonotype turned up a few times. This chain joins TRBV18 and TRBJ2-5; D uncertain. The CDR3 is made up of 12 amino acids. The germline V gene encodes CDR1 KGHSH and CDR2 LQKENI. Trimming pared 1 base from V and 5 bases from J, leaving 5 bases between. CDR3 loop: CASSPLSETQYF. As DNA, the CDR3 is TGTGCCAGCTCACCACTTTCCGAGACCCAGTACTTC.

CDR3 in amino acids: CASSRGFVEQFF. DNA of the CDR3: TGTGCCAGCAGCCGGGGTTTTGTCGAGCAGTTCTTC. The rearrangement uses TRBV5-6 and TRBJ2-1, with a tentative D call TRBD2 (5 bases). Trimming shortened V by 4 bases and J by 10 bases, and 12 bases separated the two germline ends. CDR3 length: 12 amino acids. The V gene's germline CDR1 is SGHDT and CDR2 YYEEEE.

The chain links TRBV4-3 to TRBJ2-5, with 7 bases aligning to TRBD2. CDR1 is LGHNA and CDR2 is YSLEER in the germline V gene. The junction had 8 bases not matched to a gene; V was cut back by 3 bases and J by 4 bases. The CDR3 is 15 residues long. The CDR3 region has the DNA TGCGCCAGCAGCCAGATCGGGGAGGGCGTAGAGACCCAGTACTTC. Its protein product is CASSQIGEGVETQYF.

The chain employs TRBV7-9 and TRBJ2-4, with TRBD2 matching 12 bases. V lost 4 bases, J lost 6 bases, and 10 bases stayed unmatched. The CDR3 has 17 amino acids. Per germline, CDR1 SEHNR and CDR2 FQNEAQ (reference sequence). CDR3 bases: TGTGCCAGCAGCTCTTGGACTAGCGGGGACCGAGGAAACATTCAGTACTTC. Translating it yields CASSSWTSGDRGNIQYF.

The chain combines TRBV24-1 with TRBJ2-5, with D perhaps matching TRBD2 (5 bases). Germline values: CDR1 KGHDR, CDR2 SFDVKD. The CDR3 has 12 amino acids. The V end was cut by 5 bases, the J end by 5 bases, with 8 bases between. The CDR3 sequence is CATSVRGETQYF. Here the CDR3 DNA reads TGTGCCACCAGTGTACGCGGGGAGACCCAGTACTTC.

J is TRBJ1-3 and V is TRBV6-1, with D uncertain. Germline CDR1 reads MNHNS; CDR2 reads SASEGT. V lost 2 bases to trimming and J lost 0 bases, with 8 bases between them. There are 15 residues in the CDR3. In DNA, the CDR3 is TGTGCCAGCAGTGAACTTGGAGCCTCTGGAAACACCATATATTTT. It yields the protein CASSELGASGNTIYF.

This clonotype was counted a few times. The chain employs TRBV28 and TRBJ2-5; 10 bases map to TRBD1. This CDR3 spans 15 amino acids. Trimming removed 6 bases from V and 5 bases from J; junction bases left unmatched: 9. Per the germline V gene, CDR1 is MDHEN and CDR2 is SYDVKM. The DNA of the CDR3 is TGTGCCAGCAGGGAAGGGACAGGGGCTCGGGAGACCCAGTACTTC. The encoded protein is CASREGTGARETQYF.

V usage is TRBV7-9 and J usage is TRBJ2-7, with 11 nucleotides matching TRBD1. The CDR3 has 14 residues. Germline V lookup: CDR1 SEHNR, CDR2 FQNEAQ (reference sequence). The CDR3 DNA follows: TGTGCCAGCAGCCACGCGGACAGGGGGCGAAGTTTTAGGGTC. It translates to CASSHADRGRSFRV.

This clonotype was recorded at least ten times. The V call is TRBV7-9, the J call TRBJ2-7; tentative D call: TRBD1 (5 bases). CDR3 length: 13 amino acids. Trimming removed 7 bases at V and 6 bases at J, with 16 bases between. Germline V lookup: CDR1 SEHNR, CDR2 FQNEAQ (reference sequence). CDR3 residues: CASTYLGAFEQYV. The CDR3 bases are TGTGCCAGCACCTACCTTGGGGCTTTCGAGCAGTACGTC.

As regards this clonotype: A read error may be the cause here, since a much bigger clone is one base away. V gene TRBV7-2 combines with J gene TRBJ2-3; 15 bases align to TRBD2. CDR1 SGHTA and CDR2 FQGNSA come from the germline V gene. The CDR3 is made up of 15 amino acids. CDR3 protein: CVSSLGLAGGNTQYF. The DNA of the CDR3 is TGTGTCAGCAGCTTGGGACTAGCGGGGGGTAATACGCAGTATTTT.

This clonotype was counted at least ten times. V is TRBV20-1 and J is TRBJ1-1; TRBD1 is a possible D gene (5 bases). Trimming cost V 5 bases and J 1 base, with 11 bases left between them. Germline values: CDR1 DFQATT, CDR2 SNEGSKA (reference sequence). The CDR3 has 13 amino acids. The CDR3 DNA is TGCAGTGCTCTGAGGACACCGAACACTGAAGCTTTCTTT. Residues: CSALRTPNTEAFF.

This clonotype occurred a few times. The V and J genes are TRBV7-7 and TRBJ2-3, with D unresolved. Germline loops: CDR1 SSHAT, CDR2 FNYEAQ (reference sequence). V lost 2 bases to trimming and J lost 6 bases, with 12 bases between them. The CDR3 is 14 residues long. In DNA form, the CDR3 reads TGTGCCAGCAGCTTAATAAACGACCGGGATACGCAGTATTTT. It yields the protein CASSLINDRDTQYF.

This sequence joins TRBV6-1 and TRBJ2-5; D might be TRBD1 (6 bases). The CDR3 runs to 13 residues. Looked up from germline, CDR1 is MNHNS and CDR2 is SASEGT. The ends were cut back, 6 bases at V and 5 bases at J, with 13 bases in the middle. The CDR3 nucleotides are TGTGCCAGCAGCCTCAGGGGAAGTGAGACCCAGTACTTC. Translation: CASSLRGSETQYF.

Written as DNA, the CDR3 is TGTGCCAGCAGTTTGACGGGGGGCGAAGATACGCAGTATTTT. This gives the protein CASSLTGGEDTQYF. This sequence joins TRBV12-3 or TRBV12-4 and TRBJ2-3; D perhaps matches TRBD2 (7 bases). This CDR3 is built from 14 residues. Between the trimmed V and J ends, which lost 3 bases and 5 bases, there was a span of 12 bases.

The table lists this clonotype with a few counts. This chain links TRBV7-6 with TRBJ2-3, with D possibly being TRBD2 (5 bases). Germline CDR1 SGHVS, CDR2 FNYEAQ. This CDR3 has 15 residues. Trimming pared 2 bases from V and 4 bases from J, leaving 13 bases between. The CDR3 DNA reads TGTGCCAGCAGCTTATACGAGGGTTCGGCAGATACGCAGTATTTT. It codes for CASSLYEGSADTQYF.

The chain combines TRBV6-1 with TRBJ2-7; possible D gene TRBD1, 5 bases. Trimming stripped 6 bases from V and 2 bases from J, with 11 bases between. The germline gives CDR1 MNHNS, CDR2 SASEGT. The CDR3 is 13 amino acids. The CDR3 protein is CASRSGRAYEQYV. The CDR3, as DNA: TGTGCCAGCAGATCCGGCAGGGCCTACGAGCAGTACGTC.

This clonotype has just a few counts. This rearrangement joins TRBV7-9 to TRBJ1-1, with D unclear. The germline V and J ends were trimmed by 4 bases and 8 bases, with 5 bases remaining between them. CDR3 length: 10 amino acids. CDR1 SEHNR and CDR2 FQNEAQ come from the germline V gene (reference sequence). The CDR3 spells CASSSVEAFF. For the CDR3, the DNA is TGTGCCAGCAGCTCGGTAGAAGCTTTCTTT. The full variable domain, completed using reference TRBV7-9 and TRBJ1-1, is DTGVSQNPRHKITKRGQNVTFRCDPISEHNRLYWYRQTLGQGPEFLTYFQNEAQLEKSRLLSDRFSAERPKGSFSTLEIQRTEQGDSAMYLCASSSVEAFFGQGTRLTVV.

Note on this clonotype: At one of its ends the junction is not consistent with the germline gene, which may arise from a read error. V usage is TRBV20-1 and J usage is TRBJ2-5, with D perhaps matching TRBD1 or TRBD2 (5 bases each). This CDR3 contains 16 residues. Germline V gene sequence: CDR1 DFQATT, CDR2 SNEGSKA (reference sequence). The chain's CDR3 is CCARGIRGVDQETQYF. In DNA, the CDR3 is TGCTGTGCTAGAGGGATAAGGGGCGTAGACCAAGAGACCCAGTACTTC.

This clonotype was counted a few times. The chain combines TRBV18 with TRBJ2-5, with a possible D match to TRBD2 (6 bases). CDR1 is KGHSH and CDR2 is LQKENI in the germline V gene. The V and J ends lost 0 bases and 7 bases respectively, with 18 bases between them. There are 16 residues in the CDR3. CDR3 residues: CASSPPSSVSKGTQYF. CDR3 coding DNA: TGTGCCAGCTCACCACCGTCTAGCGTCTCCAAGGGGACCCAGTACTTC.

The V call is TRBV7-2, the J call TRBJ2-3, with D maybe TRBD2 (7 bases). CDR1 is SGHTA and CDR2 is FQGNSA in the germline V gene. V lost 1 base to trimming and J lost 6 bases, with 20 bases between them. This CDR3 is built from 17 residues. The CDR3 sequence is CASSLGAAGATRDTQYF. The CDR3 DNA reads as TGTGCCAGCAGCTTAGGTGCGGCGGGGGCTACAAGGGATACGCAGTATTTT.

This clonotype was seen only a few times. The chain joins TRBV6-5 to TRBJ2-6, with D uncertain. Germline V gene lookup returns CDR1 MNHEY and CDR2 SVGAGI. The CDR3 covers 15 residues. V was cut by 0 bases and J by 0 bases, with 3 bases left in between. This CDR3 is CASSYSASGANVLTF. CDR3 nucleotide sequence: TGTGCCAGCAGTTACTCGGCCTCTGGGGCCAACGTCCTGACTTTC.

This clonotype was counted ten times or more. The chain recombines TRBV7-2 with TRBJ1-1; 7 bases are shared with TRBD1. The CDR3 extends over 14 amino acids. The germline CDR1 and CDR2 sequences are SGHTA and FQGNSA. V lost 7 bases and J lost 1; bases outside the gene matches: 6. The CDR3, as DNA: TGTGCCAGCACCATGAGGACAGGGAACACTGAAGCTTTCTTT. This translates into CASTMRTGNTEAFF.

This clonotype was found many times. This sequence joins TRBV5-1 and TRBJ2-5, with D maybe TRBD2 (5 bases). Trimming shortened V by 0 bases and J by 1 base, and 10 bases separated the two germline ends. The CDR3 consists of 15 residues. CDR1 and CDR2 (germline): SGHRS, YFSETQ. CDR3 nucleotides: TGCGCCAGCAGCTTGGCCTTGGCGGGCCAAGAGACCCAGTACTTC. Translation gives CASSLALAGQETQYF.

This clonotype turned up a few times. The chain joins TRBV12-3 or TRBV12-4 to TRBJ2-5, with a tentative D call TRBD2 (6 bases). The CDR3 runs to 14 residues. The V end was cut by 5 bases, the J end by 4 bases, with 14 bases between. In nucleotides, the CDR3 is TGTGCCAGCAGTGATCTAATGGGGGGAGAGACCCAGTACTTC. Translation gives CASSDLMGGETQYF.

The table lists this clonotype with many counts. The chain is built from TRBV2 and TRBJ2-5; no firm D call. Germline-derived CDR1 and CDR2 are SNHLY and FYNNEI. CDR3 length: 11 residues. The V end lost 1 base, the J end lost 5 bases, and 2 bases lay between the germline ends. The CDR3 is CASSEEETQYF. CDR3 sequence (DNA): TGTGCCAGCAGTGAAGAGGAGACCCAGTACTTC.

This chain uses TRBV12-5 with TRBJ2-3; TRBD1 or TRBD2 may be the D gene (6 bases each). V gave up 2 bases and J gave up 4 bases, with 19 bases separating them. CDR1 LGHNT and CDR2 FRNRAP come from the germline V gene. The CDR3 is 17 amino acids. CDR3 DNA sequence: TGTGCTAGTGGTTTGAGGGTTGGTGGGGGGCATGCAGATACGCAGTATTTT. Amino acid sequence: CASGLRVGGGHADTQYF.

This clonotype was recorded a few times. V is TRBV15 and J is TRBJ1-1; 7 nucleotides line up with TRBD1. The germline V gene has CDR1 LNHNV and CDR2 YYDKDF (reference sequence). CDR3 length equals 15 residues. The J segment lost 1 base and the V segment lost 3 bases, leaving 5 bases of the junction unmatched. The CDR3 DNA is TGTGCCACCAGCAGGAAACAGGGGTGGAACACTGAAGCTTTCTTT. Translated, it gives CATSRKQGWNTEAFF.

This clonotype was detected many times. The chain recombines TRBV28 with TRBJ2-3; no clear D gene. V lost 8 bases and J lost 4, with 13 bases in between. The CDR3 has 13 residues. Germline values: CDR1 MDHEN, CDR2 SYDVKM. DNA for the CDR3: TGTGCCAGCTACTCACGGCAAGCAGATACGCAGTATTTT. Amino acids: CASYSRQADTQYF.